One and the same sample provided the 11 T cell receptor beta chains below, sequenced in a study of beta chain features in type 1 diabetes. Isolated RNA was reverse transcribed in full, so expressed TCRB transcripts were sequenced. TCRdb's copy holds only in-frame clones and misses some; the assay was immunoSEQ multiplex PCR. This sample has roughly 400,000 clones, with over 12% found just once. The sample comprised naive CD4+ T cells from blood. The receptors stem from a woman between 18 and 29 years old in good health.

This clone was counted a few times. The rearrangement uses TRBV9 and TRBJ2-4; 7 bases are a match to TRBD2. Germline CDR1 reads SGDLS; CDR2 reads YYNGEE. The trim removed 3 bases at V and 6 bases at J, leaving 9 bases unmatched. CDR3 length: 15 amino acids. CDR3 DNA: TGTGCCAGCAGCGGCCCCTCTTGGGGGGGAAACATTCAGTACTTC. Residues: CASSGPSWGGNIQYF.

The CDR3 DNA reads TGTGCCAGCTCAACTGACAGGGCCCCCTACGAGCAGTACTTC. Translated, it gives CASSTDRAPYEQYF. J is TRBJ2-7 and V is TRBV18; 7 nucleotides line up with TRBD1. V shed 5 bases and J 2 bases; nucleotides not matched to a gene: 6. CDR3 length: 14 amino acids. Germline CDR1 reads KGHSH; CDR2 reads LQKENI.

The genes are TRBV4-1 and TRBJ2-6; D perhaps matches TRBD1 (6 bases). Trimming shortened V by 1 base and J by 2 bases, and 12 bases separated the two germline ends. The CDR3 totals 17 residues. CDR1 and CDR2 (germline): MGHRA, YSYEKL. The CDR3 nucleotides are TGCGCCAGCAGCCAAGTACAGGGAAGCGCTGGGGCCAACGTCCTGACTTTC. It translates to CASSQVQGSAGANVLTF.

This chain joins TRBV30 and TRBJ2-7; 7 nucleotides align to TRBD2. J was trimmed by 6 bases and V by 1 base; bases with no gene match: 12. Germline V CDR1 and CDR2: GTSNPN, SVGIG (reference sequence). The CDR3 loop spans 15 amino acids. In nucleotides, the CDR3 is TGTGCCTGGAGTGGGGGGAGGGAGGCTGCCTTCGAGCAGTACTTC. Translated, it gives CAWSGGREAAFEQYF.

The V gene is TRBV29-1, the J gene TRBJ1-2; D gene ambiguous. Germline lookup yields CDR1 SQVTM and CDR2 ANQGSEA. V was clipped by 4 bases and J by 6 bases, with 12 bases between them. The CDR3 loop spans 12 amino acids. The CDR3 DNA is TGCAGCGTTGGTCATGAGGGCCATGGCTACACCTTC. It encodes CSVGHEGHGYTF.

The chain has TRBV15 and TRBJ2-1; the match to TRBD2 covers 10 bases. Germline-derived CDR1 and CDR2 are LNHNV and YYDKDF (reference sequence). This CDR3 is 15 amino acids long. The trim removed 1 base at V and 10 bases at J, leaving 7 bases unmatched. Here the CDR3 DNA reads TGTGCCACCAGCAGAGCCCTAGCGGGAGTTAGAGAGCAGTTCTTC. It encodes CATSRALAGVREQFF.

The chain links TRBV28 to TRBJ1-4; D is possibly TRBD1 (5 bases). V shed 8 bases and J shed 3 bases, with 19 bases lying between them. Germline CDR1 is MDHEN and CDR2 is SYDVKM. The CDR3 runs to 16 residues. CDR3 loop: CASPPHLDRANEKLFF. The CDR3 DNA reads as TGTGCCAGCCCGCCTCATCTCGACAGAGCTAATGAAAAACTGTTTTTT.

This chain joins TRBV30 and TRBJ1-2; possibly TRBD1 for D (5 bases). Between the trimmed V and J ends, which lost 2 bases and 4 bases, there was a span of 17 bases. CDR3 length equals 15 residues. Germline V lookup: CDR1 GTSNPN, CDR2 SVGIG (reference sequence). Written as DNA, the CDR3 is TGTGCCTGGAGTCCCGCGGGGGGACGGGTCTATGGCTACACCTTC. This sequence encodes CAWSPAGGRVYGYTF.

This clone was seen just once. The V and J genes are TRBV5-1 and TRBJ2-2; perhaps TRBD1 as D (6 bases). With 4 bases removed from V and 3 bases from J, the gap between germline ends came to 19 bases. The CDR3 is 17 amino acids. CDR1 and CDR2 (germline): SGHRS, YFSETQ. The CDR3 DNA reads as TGCGCCAGCAGCAGGGACCGGGACACGACTTACACCGGGGAGCTGTTTTTT. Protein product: CASSRDRDTTYTGELFF.

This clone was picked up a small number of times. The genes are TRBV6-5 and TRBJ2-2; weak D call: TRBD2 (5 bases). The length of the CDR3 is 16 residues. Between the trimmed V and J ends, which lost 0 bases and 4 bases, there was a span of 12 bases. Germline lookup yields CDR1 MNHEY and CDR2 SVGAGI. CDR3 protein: CASSYSFGGSTGELFF. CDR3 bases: TGTGCCAGCAGTTACTCGTTTGGAGGTAGCACCGGGGAGCTGTTTTTT.

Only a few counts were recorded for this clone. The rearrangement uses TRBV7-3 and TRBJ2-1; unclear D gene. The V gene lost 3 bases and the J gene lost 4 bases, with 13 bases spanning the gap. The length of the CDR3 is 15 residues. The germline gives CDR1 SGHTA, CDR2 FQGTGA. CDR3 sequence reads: CASSLWSDYYNEQFF. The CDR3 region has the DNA TGTGCCAGCAGCTTGTGGAGTGATTATTACAATGAGCAGTTCTTC.